The 28 T cell receptor beta chains presented below share a single source sample, sequenced in a study of cytomegalovirus exposure and HLA in healthy donors. PCR primers comprised 60 Vbeta and 13 Jbeta primers. Libraries were prepared by immunoSEQ multiplex PCR; TCRdb keeps only in-frame clonotypes and omits some of them. The table records approximately 150,000 clones, 50% to 75% of them present only once. The sample was PBMCs. The receptors here all came from a woman aged 55 to 70 in good health and CMV-seropositive.

The chain joins TRBV9 to TRBJ2-5; 7 bases are a match to TRBD2. Per germline, CDR1 SGDLS and CDR2 YYNGEE. J lost 1 base, V lost 0 bases, and 6 bases had no gene match. This CDR3 has 16 amino acids. In DNA, the CDR3 is TGTGCCAGCAGCGTAGGAATAGCGGGTCTCCAAGAGACCCAGTACTTC. This gives the protein CASSVGIAGLQETQYF.

This clone was picked up a small number of times. The chain carries TRBV9 and TRBJ2-7; 9 bases map to TRBD1. CDR3 length: 16 amino acids. CDR1 is SGDLS, CDR2 YYNGEE, per germline. With 0 bases clipped from V and 7 bases from J, the junction kept 11 bases outside the gene matches. In nucleotides, the CDR3 is TGTGCCAGCAGCGTAGCTTTTGGACAGGGGTCGGGGGAGCAGTACTTC. Translation: CASSVAFGQGSGEQYF.

This rearrangement joins TRBV9 to TRBJ2-3; 13 bases align to TRBD2. V lost 3 bases to trimming and J lost 0 bases; unmatched junction nucleotides: 1. The CDR3 spans 16 residues. The germline gives CDR1 SGDLS, CDR2 YYNGEE. Here the CDR3 reads CASSAGLAGSTDTQYF. The CDR3 DNA reads TGTGCCAGCAGCGCGGGACTAGCGGGAAGCACAGATACGCAGTATTTT.

The CDR3: CASSTQETQYF. For the CDR3, the DNA is TGTGCCAGCAGTACACAAGAGACCCAGTACTTC. V usage is TRBV28 and J usage is TRBJ2-5; D is unresolved. V dropped 5 bases and J dropped 2 bases, with 3 bases sitting between them. This CDR3 region has 11 residues. Germline CDR1 MDHEN, CDR2 SYDVKM.

The table lists this clone with a few counts. The chain joins TRBV27 to TRBJ2-1; 9 nucleotides match TRBD2. V lost 3 bases, J lost 6 bases, and 6 bases stayed unmatched. CDR1 is MNHEY, CDR2 SMNVEV, per germline (reference sequence). The CDR3 length is 15 residues. The CDR3 here is CASSLAGGPFNEQFF. The DNA for the CDR3 is TGTGCCAGCAGTTTGGCGGGAGGGCCATTCAATGAGCAGTTCTTC.

This chain links TRBV6-5 with TRBJ2-1; D is ambiguous. The CDR3 consists of 16 residues. Germline V gene data show CDR1 as MNHEY and CDR2 as SVGAGI. Trimming shortened V by 2 bases and J by 0 bases, and 11 bases separated the two germline ends. Here the CDR3 reads CASSYGQASSYNEQFF. The CDR3 DNA follows: TGTGCCAGCAGTTACGGGCAGGCGAGCTCCTACAATGAGCAGTTCTTC.

This clone was detected only a few times. The chain links TRBV7-9 to TRBJ2-3; the D gene is possibly TRBD2 (6 bases). The CDR3 is 15 amino acids. Trimming removed 5 bases at V and 1 base at J, with 13 bases between. Germline lookup yields CDR1 SEHNR and CDR2 FQNEAQ (reference sequence). In nucleotides, the CDR3 is TGTGCCAGCAGCCCCCGGGAGCGTGGCACAGATACGCAGTATTTT. It translates to CASSPRERGTDTQYF.

The V call is TRBV7-9, the J call TRBJ2-2; D is unresolved. The V end lost 1 base, the J end lost 5 bases, and 11 bases lay between the germline ends. The CDR3 sequence is 15 residues long. The germline V gene has CDR1 SEHNR and CDR2 FQNEAQ (reference sequence). Written as DNA, the CDR3 is TGTGCCAGCAGCTTAGATAGCACTACAACCGGGGAGCTGTTTTTT. Translating it yields CASSLDSTTTGELFF.

The chain recombines TRBV29-1 with TRBJ2-2; D is unclear. The germline V gene has CDR1 SQVTM and CDR2 ANQGSEA. The CDR3 has 13 amino acids. Trimming stripped 5 bases from V and 2 bases from J, with 9 bases between. The CDR3 DNA follows: TGCAGCGTTACCCGCACTAACACCGGGGAGCTGTTTTTT. Encoded protein: CSVTRTNTGELFF.

This rearrangement joins TRBV5-6 to TRBJ2-3; D uncertain. Trimming shortened V by 0 bases and J by 2 bases, and 7 bases separated the two germline ends. The CDR3 extends over 14 amino acids. Germline V gene data show CDR1 as SGHDT and CDR2 as YYEEEE. The CDR3, as DNA: TGTGCCAGCAGCTTGGCCCAGTACACAGATACGCAGTATTTT. Translated, it gives CASSLAQYTDTQYF.

The CDR3 bases are TGCAGCGTTGAAGGGCGACTAGGTGGCTACACCTTC. Translation: CSVEGRLGGYTF. The chain has TRBV29-1 and TRBJ1-2, with no clear D. This CDR3 has 12 amino acids. Germline V gene data show CDR1 as SQVTM and CDR2 as ANQGSEA. V was pared by 1 base and J by 7 bases, with 10 bases between. Looking up the rest from reference TRBV29-1 and TRBJ1-2 gives the full variable domain: SAVISQKPSRDICQRGTSLTIQCQVDSQVTMMFWYRQQPGQSLTLIATANQGSEATYESGFVIDKFPISRPNLTFSTLTVSNMSPEDSSIYLCSVEGRLGGYTFGSGTRLTVV.

The chain is built from TRBV30 and TRBJ2-2; 10 positions match TRBD1. Per the germline V gene, CDR1 is GTSNPN and CDR2 is SVGIG (reference sequence). The CDR3 runs 14 residues. The junction had 2 bases not matched to a gene; V was cut back by 2 bases and J by 5 bases. CDR3 residues: CAWSRTGGTGELFF. The CDR3 bases are TGTGCCTGGAGTCGGACAGGGGGAACCGGGGAGCTGTTTTTT.

This chain links TRBV18 with TRBJ2-7; D is ambiguous. The CDR3 runs 14 residues. V was shortened by 2 bases and J by 5 bases, with 13 bases between the two germline ends. CDR1 KGHSH and CDR2 LQKENI come from the germline V gene. The CDR3 bases are TGTGCCAGCTCACCATTTGTGCGAACAGACGAGCAGTACTTC. It is translated as CASSPFVRTDEQYF.

The J gene is TRBJ2-3, the V gene TRBV28; D is undetermined. This CDR3 region has 12 residues. Germline V gene data show CDR1 as MDHEN and CDR2 as SYDVKM. Between the trimmed V and J ends, which lost 7 bases and 5 bases, there was a span of 10 bases. The CDR3 nucleotides read TGTGCCAGCACCCTTTACGGAGATACGCAGTATTTT. Translating it yields CASTLYGDTQYF.

Concerning this clone itself: One junction end does not reproduce the germline sequence, and a read error may be involved. This chain connects TRBV7-9 to TRBJ2-5; D perhaps matches TRBD2 (5 bases). In germline, CDR1 is SEHNR, CDR2 FQNEAQ (reference sequence). The CDR3 spans 12 residues. The CDR3 spells CSSKGEQETQYF. CDR3 in DNA: TGTTCCAGCAAGGGAGAGCAAGAGACCCAGTACTTC. The variable domain in full, completed from reference TRBV7-9 and TRBJ2-5, reads DTGVSQNPRHKITKRGQNVTFRCDPISEHNRLYWYRQTLGQGPEFLTYFQNEAQLEKSRLLSDRFSAERPKGSFSTLEIQRTEQGDSAMYLCSSKGEQETQYFGPGTRLLVL.

This clone showed up just a few times. The chain has TRBV6-1 and TRBJ1-4, with D maybe TRBD1 (5 bases). The V end lost 5 bases, the J end lost 0 bases, and 7 bases lay between the germline ends. The CDR3 contains 14 residues. The germline V gene has CDR1 MNHNS and CDR2 SASEGT. Here the CDR3 reads CASSTGSTNEKLFF. Written as DNA, the CDR3 is TGTGCCAGCAGTACAGGCTCAACTAATGAAAAACTGTTTTTT.

This clone appeared a single time. The V call is TRBV5-8, the J call TRBJ1-5, with TRBD1 as a possible D gene (6 bases). Per germline, CDR1 SGHTS and CDR2 YDEGEE. V was trimmed by 3 bases and J by 6 bases, leaving 13 bases between them. The CDR3 has 14 amino acids. The CDR3 DNA sequence: TGTGCCAGCAGCTCACAGGGTGTCAGTCAGCCCCAGCATTTT. As protein: CASSSQGVSQPQHF.

This clone showed up just once. The rearrangement uses TRBV9 and TRBJ2-1; 8 nucleotides line up with TRBD2. The CDR3 is made up of 15 amino acids. Germline CDR1 is SGDLS and CDR2 is YYNGEE. The V gene end was trimmed by 0 bases and the J gene end by 8 bases; junction bases not matched to a gene: 7. The CDR3, as DNA: TGTGCCAGCAGCGTAGGGCCAGCGGGAGAGGATGAGCAGTTCTTC. Translated: CASSVGPAGEDEQFF.

The chain joins TRBV28 to TRBJ2-7; D not certain. This CDR3 is built from 15 residues. Trimming took 3 bases from V and 2 from J, leaving 14 bases between them. Germline V gene sequence: CDR1 MDHEN, CDR2 SYDVKM. Here the CDR3 reads CASSFDSRGTYEQYF. The DNA for the CDR3 is TGTGCCAGCAGTTTTGATTCTCGCGGAACCTACGAGCAGTACTTC.

V is TRBV5-6 and J is TRBJ2-3; D unclear. V was shortened by 1 base and J by 0 bases, with 6 bases between the two germline ends. Germline assignment: CDR1 SGHDT and CDR2 YYEEEE. There are 14 residues in the CDR3. The CDR3 DNA reads TGTGCCAGCAGCTTGACTGGTAGCACAGATACGCAGTATTTT. Its protein is CASSLTGSTDTQYF.

This clone appeared a few times. This rearrangement joins TRBV4-1 to TRBJ2-7; perhaps TRBD1 as D (6 bases). CDR1 and CDR2 from the germline V gene are MGHRA and YSYEKL. There are 14 residues in the CDR3. Deletions cut 5 bases from V and 2 bases from J, with 13 bases between. The CDR3 bases are TGCGCCAGCAGCACTGCCGGGACAACCTACGAGCAGTACTTC. Amino acids: CASSTAGTTYEQYF.

This clone has just a few counts. The rearrangement links TRBV19 to TRBJ2-1; TRBD2 matches at 14 bases. CDR3 size: 14 residues. The junction had 4 bases not matched to a gene; V was cut back by 6 bases and J by 9 bases. Germline V gives CDR1 LNHDA, CDR2 SQIVND (reference sequence). CDR3 protein: CASRETSGRGEQFF. The CDR3 coding sequence is TGTGCCAGTAGAGAGACTAGCGGGAGGGGTGAGCAGTTCTTC.

For the CDR3, the DNA is TGTGCCAGCAGCCACGACAGGGTTACCACTGAAGCTTTCTTT. As protein: CASSHDRVTTEAFF. This rearrangement joins TRBV11-2 to TRBJ1-1, with 7 positions matching TRBD1. Germline assignment: CDR1 SGHAT and CDR2 FQNNGV. This CDR3 contains 14 residues. J was trimmed by 4 bases and V by 5 bases; bases with no gene match: 7.

This clone appeared a single time. This chain joins TRBV2 and TRBJ1-5; 9 bases are a match to TRBD1. The germline V gene encodes CDR1 SNHLY and CDR2 FYNNEI. The CDR3 extends over 14 amino acids. J was trimmed by 4 bases and V by 10 bases; bases with no gene match: 8. CDR3 region: CATSGTGRNQPQHF. In nucleotides, the CDR3 is TGTGCCACCTCTGGGACAGGGAGAAATCAGCCCCAGCATTTT.

Only a few counts were recorded for this clone. This chain uses TRBV7-2 with TRBJ2-5; D is perhaps TRBD1 (6 bases). The CDR3 runs to 13 residues. The germline CDR1 and CDR2 sequences are SGHTA and FQGNSA. The V gene lost 6 bases and the J gene lost 2 bases, with 10 bases spanning the gap. The CDR3 reads CASRPGQQETQYF. The CDR3 DNA follows: TGTGCCAGCAGGCCTGGACAGCAAGAGACCCAGTACTTC.

In this sample, this clone turned up a few times. The sample has other DNA sequences that encode this CDR3 too. CDR3 region: CASSAEGLSYNEQFF. CDR3 DNA sequence: TGTGCCAGCAGCGCCGAGGGCCTCTCCTACAATGAGCAGTTCTTC. The rearrangement links TRBV9 to TRBJ2-1, with a weak D call TRBD2 (5 bases). The CDR3 consists of 15 residues. Germline lookup yields CDR1 SGDLS and CDR2 YYNGEE. The V and J ends lost 3 bases and 0 bases respectively, with 10 bases between them.

This chain links TRBV30 with TRBJ2-1; the match to TRBD2 covers 12 bases. CDR1 is GTSNPN, CDR2 SVGIG, per germline (reference sequence). The CDR3 sequence is 15 residues long. Losses at the gene ends were 7 bases for V and 6 bases for J; bases not matched to a gene: 10. In nucleotides, the CDR3 is TGTGCCTTTCGACTAGCGGGAGTTGTTCGCAATGAGCAGTTCTTC. It is translated as CAFRLAGVVRNEQFF.

The V gene is TRBV7-2, the J gene TRBJ2-7; 10 nucleotides align to TRBD1. The CDR3 runs to 14 residues. The trim removed 5 bases at V and 6 bases at J, leaving 7 bases unmatched. Germline lookup yields CDR1 SGHTA and CDR2 FQGNSA. In DNA form, the CDR3 reads TGTGCCAGCAGCACCAGACAGGGGGCGTCCGAGCAGTACTTC. It yields the protein CASSTRQGASEQYF.